The 24 T cell receptor beta chains in this list originate from one sample, sequenced in a study of blood T cell repertoires in COVID-19. The repertoire was sequenced with immunoSEQ multiplex PCR; TCRdb's copy has only in-frame clones and lacks some. The sample contains 150,000 or so clones, roughly 79% of which appear only once. Sequencing input: peripheral blood. Receptors were obtained from a human donor with acute or convalescent COVID-19. The donor label of this sample is uncertain.

The V and J genes are TRBV5-4 and TRBJ1-2, with 11 bases fitting TRBD1. V lost 4 bases and J lost 4; bases outside the gene matches: 6. From germline, CDR1 is SGHNT and CDR2 YYREEE (reference sequence). The CDR3 has 15 amino acids. The CDR3 region is CASSPPGTGGYGYTF. The CDR3 DNA follows: TGTGCCAGCAGCCCCCCCGGGACAGGGGGCTATGGCTACACCTTC.

The chain employs TRBV18 and TRBJ2-2; D might be TRBD2 (5 bases). The V gene lost 0 bases and the J gene lost 2 bases, with 10 bases spanning the gap. The CDR3 is 16 residues long. Per germline, CDR1 KGHSH and CDR2 LQKENI. CDR3 loop: CASSPPSGINTGELFF. The CDR3, as DNA: TGTGCCAGCTCACCACCATCCGGGATAAACACCGGGGAGCTGTTTTTT.

This chain connects TRBV7-3 to TRBJ2-5, with 7 bases that match TRBD1. The V segment lost 4 bases and the J segment 1 base; nucleotides outside the gene matches: 9. Germline CDR1 reads SGHTA; CDR2 reads FQGTGA. The CDR3 has 16 amino acids. In nucleotides, the CDR3 is TGTGCCAGCAGCTCAAGGGGGACAGCATCCCAAGAGACCCAGTACTTC. This encodes CASSSRGTASQETQYF. Supplemented by reference TRBV7-3 and TRBJ2-5, the full variable domain reads GAGVSQTPSNKVTEKGKYVELRCDPISGHTALYWYRQSLGQGPEFLIYFQGTGAADDSGLPNDRFFAVRPEGSVSTLKIQRTERGDSAVYLCASSSRGTASQETQYFGPGTRLLVL.

The chain uses TRBV5-1 and TRBJ2-1, with 7 positions matching TRBD1. Germline V gene lookup returns CDR1 SGHRS and CDR2 YFSETQ. The CDR3 extends over 15 amino acids. V was pared by 2 bases and J by 2 bases, with 4 bases of the junction left unmatched. The CDR3 is CASSLQGNAYNEQFF. For the CDR3, the DNA is TGCGCCAGCAGCTTACAGGGGAACGCCTACAATGAGCAGTTCTTC.

The gene calls are TRBV27 and TRBJ1-1, with a possible D match to TRBD1 (6 bases). The germline gives CDR1 MNHEY, CDR2 SMNVEV (reference sequence). The V end was cut by 10 bases, the J end by 4 bases, with 16 bases between. The CDR3 is made up of 13 amino acids. This chain's CDR3 is CATRIVGGTEAFF. The CDR3 region has the DNA TGTGCCACCAGAATAGTAGGGGGCACTGAAGCTTTCTTT.

The chain has TRBV24-1 and TRBJ1-1, with 9 bases that match TRBD1. Germline V CDR1 and CDR2: KGHDR, SFDVKD. V lost 9 bases to trimming and J lost 4 bases; unmatched junction nucleotides: 8. The CDR3 length is 14 residues. The CDR3 DNA reads as TGTGCCACCCGGGACAGGGAGAGAGGCACTGAAGCTTTCTTT. It codes for CATRDRERGTEAFF.

The chain employs TRBV5-8 and TRBJ1-2; TRBD1 agrees at 7 bases. V shed 3 bases and J 7 bases; nucleotides not matched to a gene: 9. The CDR3 sequence is 14 residues long. Germline assignment: CDR1 SGHTS and CDR2 YDEGEE. CDR3 region: CASSSLYRGGGYTF. The CDR3 DNA reads TGTGCCAGCAGCTCCCTGTACAGGGGAGGTGGCTACACCTTC. Full variable domain (outside the CDR3, taken from reference TRBV5-8 and TRBJ1-2): EAGVTQSPTHLIKTRGQQATLRCSPISGHTSVYWYQQALGLGLQFLLWYDEGEERNRGNFPPRFSGRQFPNYSSELNVNALELEDSALYLCASSSLYRGGGYTFGSGTRLTVV.

The chain carries TRBV19 and TRBJ2-3; TRBD2 aligns across 15 bases. CDR3 length: 19 amino acids. CDR1 and CDR2 (germline): LNHDA, SQIVND (reference sequence). The trim removed 7 bases at V and 6 bases at J, leaving 17 bases unmatched. DNA of the CDR3: TGTGCCAGTACCTTGAGGACTAGCGGGGGGGCTGGGACTCTCGATACGCAGTATTTT. Residues: CASTLRTSGGAGTLDTQYF.

This sequence joins TRBV24-1 and TRBJ1-2; the match to TRBD1 covers 7 bases. The CDR3 runs to 15 residues. Germline loops: CDR1 KGHDR, CDR2 SFDVKD. V shed 3 bases and J 3 bases; nucleotides not matched to a gene: 6. CDR3 nucleotides: TGTGCCACCAGTGATAGTTACGGGACAGACTATGGCTACACCTTC. This sequence encodes CATSDSYGTDYGYTF.

The chain is built from TRBV24-1 and TRBJ1-2; 8 nucleotides align to TRBD1. CDR3 length equals 14 residues. V lost 3 bases and J lost 6; bases outside the gene matches: 5. Per germline, CDR1 KGHDR and CDR2 SFDVKD. DNA of the CDR3: TGTGCCACCAGTGATCCGACAGGGGACGATGGCTACACCTTC. This codes for CATSDPTGDDGYTF.

This chain joins TRBV9 and TRBJ2-2; D is perhaps TRBD2 (6 bases). The CDR3 consists of 13 residues. Germline V CDR1 and CDR2: SGDLS, YYNGEE. The V gene lost 3 bases and the J gene lost 6 bases, with 9 bases spanning the gap. The CDR3 loop is CASSGGGSGELFF. CDR3 coding DNA: TGTGCCAGCAGCGGCGGAGGGTCCGGGGAGCTGTTTTTT. Full variable domain (rest looked up from reference TRBV9 and TRBJ2-2): DSGVTQTPKHLITATGQRVTLRCSPRSGDLSVYWYQQSLDQGLQFLIQYYNGEERAKGNILERFSAQQFPDLHSELNLSSLELGDSALYFCASSGGGSGELFFGEGSRLTVL.

With respect to this clone: The same CDR3 is also encoded by other DNA sequences in this sample. The rearrangement links TRBV5-1 to TRBJ1-1, with 8 bases aligning to TRBD1. Germline V gene data show CDR1 as SGHRS and CDR2 as YFSETQ. The V gene end was trimmed by 7 bases and the J gene end by 5 bases; junction bases not matched to a gene: 10. The CDR3 consists of 14 residues. The CDR3 here is CASSLTGVRTEAFF. CDR3 in DNA: TGCGCCAGCTCCTTGACAGGGGTAAGGACTGAAGCTTTCTTT.

J is TRBJ2-1 and V is TRBV3-1 (or the pseudogene TRBV3-2), with 9 positions matching TRBD2. The CDR3 extends over 16 amino acids. Per the germline V gene, CDR1 is LGHDT and CDR2 is YNNKEL (reference sequence). V lost 0 bases to trimming and J lost 5 bases; unmatched junction nucleotides: 5. The CDR3, as DNA: TGTGCCAGCAGCCAAGATATTGCGGGGGGGCACAATGAGCAGTTCTTC. The encoded protein is CASSQDIAGGHNEQFF.

The chain joins TRBV4-1 to TRBJ1-2, with unresolved D. This CDR3 region has 15 residues. Germline V gene lookup returns CDR1 MGHRA and CDR2 YSYEKL. Trimming removed 0 bases from V and 4 bases from J, with 12 bases in between. The CDR3 DNA follows: TGCGCCAGCAGCCAAGAAGTGGCAGGCCCCTATGGCTACACCTTC. Translated: CASSQEVAGPYGYTF.

This chain connects TRBV5-1 to TRBJ2-3; TRBD1 matches 7 bases. The CDR3 covers 14 residues. With 4 bases clipped from V and 2 bases from J, the junction kept 4 bases outside the gene matches. The germline CDR1 and CDR2 sequences are SGHRS and YFSETQ. The CDR3 reads CASSVGQPTDTQYF. The CDR3 nucleotides read TGCGCCAGCAGCGTGGGACAGCCCACAGATACGCAGTATTTT.

The chain employs TRBV12-3 or TRBV12-4 and TRBJ1-4, with D perhaps matching TRBD1 (5 bases). This CDR3 comprises 13 residues. The V gene lost 2 bases and the J gene lost 11 bases, with 12 bases spanning the gap. The CDR3 DNA follows: TGTGCCAGCAGTTTACCCTCGGGGGTTAAACTGTTTTTT. Its translation is CASSLPSGVKLFF.

This clone was found a few times. The chain joins TRBV27 to TRBJ1-1; D remains unclear. Germline lookup yields CDR1 MNHEY and CDR2 SMNVEV (reference sequence). This CDR3 has 13 amino acids. V gave up 3 bases and J gave up 1 base, with 6 bases separating them. CDR3 sequence reads: CASSFRKNTEAFF. CDR3 DNA sequence: TGTGCCAGCAGTTTCAGAAAGAACACTGAAGCTTTCTTT.

This sequence joins TRBV10-3 and TRBJ1-2; D unresolved. The ends were cut back, 0 bases at V and 2 bases at J, with 7 bases in the middle. CDR1 and CDR2 (germline): ENHRY, SYGVKD. This CDR3 is 14 amino acids long. The CDR3 loop is CAISESTGNYGYTF. Here the CDR3 DNA reads TGTGCCATCAGTGAGTCAACGGGGAACTATGGCTACACCTTC.

In this sample, this clone turned up a few times. The chain carries TRBV5-6 and TRBJ2-3; a possible D gene is TRBD1 (5 bases). V was shortened by 4 bases and J by 2 bases, with 14 bases between the two germline ends. CDR1 and CDR2 from the germline V gene are SGHDT and YYEEEE. CDR3 size: 15 residues. CDR3 sequence (DNA): TGTGCCAGCAGCCTGGGCAGGGATGACACAGATACGCAGTATTTT. This sequence encodes CASSLGRDDTDTQYF.

The J gene is TRBJ1-5, the V gene TRBV19; 8 bases are shared with TRBD1. The trim removed 5 bases at V and 3 bases at J, leaving 12 bases unmatched. Germline loops: CDR1 LNHDA, CDR2 SQIVND (reference sequence). This CDR3 region has 17 residues. The chain's CDR3 is CASSPGGRQGSNQPQHF. The CDR3 coding sequence is TGTGCCAGTAGTCCTGGGGGGAGACAGGGGTCCAATCAGCCCCAGCATTTT.

The chain joins TRBV7-6 to TRBJ2-3; the match to TRBD2 covers 11 bases. V gave up 3 bases and J gave up 4 bases; unmatched junction bases: 3. Per the germline V gene, CDR1 is SGHVS and CDR2 is FNYEAQ. This CDR3 has 15 amino acids. The CDR3 sequence: CASSFSGGVADTQYF. CDR3 DNA: TGTGCCAGCAGCTTTAGCGGGGGGGTGGCAGATACGCAGTATTTT.

V usage is TRBV30 and J usage is TRBJ1-2; a weak D match, TRBD1 (5 bases). This CDR3 has 11 residues. Germline lookup yields CDR1 GTSNPN and CDR2 SVGIG (reference sequence). Between the trimmed V and J ends, which lost 4 bases and 2 bases, there was a span of 5 bases. For the CDR3, the DNA is TGTGCCTGGACAGGGAACTATGGCTACACCTTC. Translating gives CAWTGNYGYTF. Full variable domain (remainder filled in from reference TRBV30 and TRBJ1-2): SQTIHQWPATLVQPVGSPLSLECTVEGTSNPNLYWYRQAAGRGLQLLFYSVGIGQISSEVPQNLSASRPQDRQFILSSKKLLLSDSGFYLCAWTGNYGYTFGSGTRLTVV.

The chain combines TRBV6-5 with TRBJ2-3, with 12 bases matching TRBD1. The CDR3 loop spans 14 amino acids. The V gene end was trimmed by 8 bases and the J gene end by 5 bases; junction bases not matched to a gene: 5. CDR1 is MNHEY and CDR2 is SVGAGI in the germline V gene. The CDR3 sequence is CASCRDRGQDTQYF. CDR3 DNA: TGTGCCAGCTGTCGGGACAGGGGGCAAGATACGCAGTATTTT.

This chain connects TRBV30 to TRBJ1-1; 7 bases match TRBD1. The CDR3 contains 13 residues. Germline CDR1 is GTSNPN and CDR2 is SVGIG (reference sequence). V was clipped by 4 bases and J by 1 base; unmatched bases: 3. The chain's CDR3 is CAWTRQGNTEAFF. CDR3 DNA sequence: TGTGCCTGGACCCGACAGGGGAACACTGAAGCTTTCTTT.